This T cell receptor beta chain originates from a study of shared clonotypes between healthy human individuals. As handled by the study authors: For the immunoSEQ data, sequences were junction-only without quality scores, so filtering differed. Method: immunoSEQ multiplex PCR; TCRdb's copy keeps in-frame clones and lacks some. V, J and clone size reflect that table, while D and trimming were determined from the DNA. The sample lists roughly 2 million clones, over 85% occurring once. As concerns this clone: Its antigen is not identified.

Germline CDR1 reads MNHEY; CDR2 reads SVGAGI. The CDR3 consists of 11 residues. Trimming shortened V by 6 bases and J by 7 bases, and 9 bases separated the two germline ends. Study conclusions and caveats: Naive subsets usually exceeded memory subsets in estimated richness.

The source of this sequence is a man between 18 and 29 years old in good health. What was sequenced was naive CD4+ T cells sorted from blood. This sample's subset: CD45RA+ positively selected. The gene calls are TRBV6-5 and TRBJ1-2; no firm D call. The CDR3 DNA is TGTGCCAGCAGCTTCGGTAGTGGCTACACCTTC. It specifies CASSFGSGYTF.